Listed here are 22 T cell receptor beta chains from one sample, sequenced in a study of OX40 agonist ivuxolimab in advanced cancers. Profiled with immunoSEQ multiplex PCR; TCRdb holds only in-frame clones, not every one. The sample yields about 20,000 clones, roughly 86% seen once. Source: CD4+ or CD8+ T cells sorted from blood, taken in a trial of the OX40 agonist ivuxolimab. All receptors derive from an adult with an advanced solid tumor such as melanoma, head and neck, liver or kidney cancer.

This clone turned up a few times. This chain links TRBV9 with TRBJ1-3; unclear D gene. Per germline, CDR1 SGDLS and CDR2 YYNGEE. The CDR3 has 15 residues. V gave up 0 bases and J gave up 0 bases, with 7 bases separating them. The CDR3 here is CASSVAGSSGNTIYF. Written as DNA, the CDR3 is TGTGCCAGCAGCGTAGCAGGCAGCTCTGGAAACACCATATATTTT.

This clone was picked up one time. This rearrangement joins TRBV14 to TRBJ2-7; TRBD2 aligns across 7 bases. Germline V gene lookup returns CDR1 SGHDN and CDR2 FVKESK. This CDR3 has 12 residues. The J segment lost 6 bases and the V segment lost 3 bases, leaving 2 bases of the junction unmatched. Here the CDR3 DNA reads TGTGCCAGCAGCCAGTGGGGGGGCGAGCAGTACTTC. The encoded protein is CASSQWGGEQYF. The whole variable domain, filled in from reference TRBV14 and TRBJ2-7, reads EAGVTQFPSHSVIEKGQTVTLRCDPISGHDNLYWYRRVMGKEIKFLLHFVKESKQDESGMPNNRFLAERTGGTYSTLKVQPAELEDSGVYFCASSQWGGEQYFGPGTRLTVT.

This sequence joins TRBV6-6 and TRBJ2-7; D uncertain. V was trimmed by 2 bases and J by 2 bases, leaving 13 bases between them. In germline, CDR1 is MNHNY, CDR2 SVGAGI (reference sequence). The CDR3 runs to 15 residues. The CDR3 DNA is TGTGCCAGCAGTTACGATATCCAAGAGACCTACGAGCAGTACTTC. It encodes CASSYDIQETYEQYF.

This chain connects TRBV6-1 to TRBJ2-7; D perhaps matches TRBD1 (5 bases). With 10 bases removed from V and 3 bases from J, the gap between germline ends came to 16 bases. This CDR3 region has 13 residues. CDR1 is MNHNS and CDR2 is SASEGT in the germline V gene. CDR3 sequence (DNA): TGTGCCACAGCTCCCCAGGGAAACTACGAGCAGTACTTC. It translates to CATAPQGNYEQYF.

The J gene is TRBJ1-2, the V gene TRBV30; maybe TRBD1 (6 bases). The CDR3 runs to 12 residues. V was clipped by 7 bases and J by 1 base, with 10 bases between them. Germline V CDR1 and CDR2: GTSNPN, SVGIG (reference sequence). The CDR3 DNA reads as TGTGCCTCTATGGACAGTAACTATGGCTACACCTTC. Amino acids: CASMDSNYGYTF.

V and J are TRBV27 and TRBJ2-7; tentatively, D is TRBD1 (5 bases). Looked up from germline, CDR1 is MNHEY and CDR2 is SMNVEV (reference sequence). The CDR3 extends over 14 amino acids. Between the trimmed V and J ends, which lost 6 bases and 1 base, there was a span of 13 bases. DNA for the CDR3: TGTGCCAGCAGCCCGAAGGGGTCATCCTACGAGCAGTACTTC. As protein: CASSPKGSSYEQYF.

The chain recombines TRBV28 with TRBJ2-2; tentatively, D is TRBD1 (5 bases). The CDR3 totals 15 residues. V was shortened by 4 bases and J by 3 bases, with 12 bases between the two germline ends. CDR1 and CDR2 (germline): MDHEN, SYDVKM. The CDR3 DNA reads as TGTGCCAGCAGTTCGACAGAGCGTCACACCGGGGAGCTGTTTTTT. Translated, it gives CASSSTERHTGELFF.

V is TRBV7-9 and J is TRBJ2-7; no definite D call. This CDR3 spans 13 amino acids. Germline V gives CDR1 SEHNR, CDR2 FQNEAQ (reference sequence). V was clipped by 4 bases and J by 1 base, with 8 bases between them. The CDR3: CASSSDRSYEQYF. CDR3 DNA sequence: TGTGCCAGCAGCTCGGACCGATCCTACGAGCAGTACTTC.

CDR3 region: CSTPGRNTDTQYF. CDR3 DNA: TGCAGCACCCCGGGACGAAACACAGATACGCAGTATTTT. The chain links TRBV29-1 to TRBJ2-3; D might be TRBD1 or TRBD2, each matching 5 bases. Germline CDR1 reads SQVTM; CDR2 reads ANQGSEA. The germline V and J ends were trimmed by 8 bases and 2 bases, with 14 bases remaining between them. The CDR3 is 13 residues long.

The CDR3 DNA is TGTGCCAGCAGCTTAGGGGTCGGGGGCTACGAGCAGTACTTC. This encodes CASSLGVGGYEQYF. The J gene is TRBJ2-7, the V gene TRBV7-9; maybe TRBD2 (6 bases). CDR1 and CDR2 from the germline V gene are SEHNR and FQNEAQ (reference sequence). This CDR3 has 14 residues. The V end was cut by 1 base, the J end by 3 bases, with 10 bases between.

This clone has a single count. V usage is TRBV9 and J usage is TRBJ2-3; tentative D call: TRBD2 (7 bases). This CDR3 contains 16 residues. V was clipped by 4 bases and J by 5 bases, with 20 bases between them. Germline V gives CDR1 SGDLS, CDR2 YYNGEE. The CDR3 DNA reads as TGTGCCAGCAGCCCGGGCCGGGGGGCCTCACAAGATACGCAGTATTTT. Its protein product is CASSPGRGASQDTQYF.

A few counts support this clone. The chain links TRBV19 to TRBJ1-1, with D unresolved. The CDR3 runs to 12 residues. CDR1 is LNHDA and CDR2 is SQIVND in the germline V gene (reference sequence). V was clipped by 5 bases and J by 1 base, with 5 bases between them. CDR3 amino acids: CASSLGNTEAFF. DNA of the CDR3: TGTGCCAGTAGTTTAGGGAACACTGAAGCTTTCTTT. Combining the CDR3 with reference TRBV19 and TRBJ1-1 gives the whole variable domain DGGITQSPKYLFRKEGQNVTLSCEQNLNHDAMYWYRQDPGQGLRLIYYSQIVNDFQKGDIAEGYSVSREKKESFPLTVTSAQKNPTAFYLCASSLGNTEAFFGQGTRLTVV.

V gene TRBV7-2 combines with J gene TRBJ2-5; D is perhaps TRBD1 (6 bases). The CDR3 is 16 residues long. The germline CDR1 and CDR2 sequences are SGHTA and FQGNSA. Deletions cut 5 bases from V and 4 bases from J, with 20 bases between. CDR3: CASSHSRQAQGETQYF. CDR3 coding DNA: TGTGCCAGCAGCCATTCCAGACAGGCCCAGGGAGAGACCCAGTACTTC.

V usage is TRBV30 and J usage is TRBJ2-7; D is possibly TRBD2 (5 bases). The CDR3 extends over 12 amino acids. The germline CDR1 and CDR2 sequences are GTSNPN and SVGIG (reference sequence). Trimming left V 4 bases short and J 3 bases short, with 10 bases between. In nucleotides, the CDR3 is TGTGCCTGGACCCTCGGAGGCTACGAGCAGTACTTC. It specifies CAWTLGGYEQYF. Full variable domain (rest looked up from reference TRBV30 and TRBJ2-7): SQTIHQWPATLVQPVGSPLSLECTVEGTSNPNLYWYRQAAGRGLQLLFYSVGIGQISSEVPQNLSASRPQDRQFILSSKKLLLSDSGFYLCAWTLGGYEQYFGPGTRLTVT.

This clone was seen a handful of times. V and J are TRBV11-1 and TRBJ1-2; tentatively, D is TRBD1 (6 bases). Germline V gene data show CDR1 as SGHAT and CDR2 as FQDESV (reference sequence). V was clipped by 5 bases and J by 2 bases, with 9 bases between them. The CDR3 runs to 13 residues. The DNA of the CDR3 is TGTGCCAGCAGCCACAGGGCCAACTATGGCTACACCTTC. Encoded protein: CASSHRANYGYTF.

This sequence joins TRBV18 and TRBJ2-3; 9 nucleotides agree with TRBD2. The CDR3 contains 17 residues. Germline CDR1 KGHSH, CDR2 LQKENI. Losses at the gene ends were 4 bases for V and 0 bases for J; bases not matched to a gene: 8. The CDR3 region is CASSLSSGVTSTDTQYF. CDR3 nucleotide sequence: TGTGCCAGCTCACTTTCTAGCGGGGTGACTAGCACAGATACGCAGTATTTT.

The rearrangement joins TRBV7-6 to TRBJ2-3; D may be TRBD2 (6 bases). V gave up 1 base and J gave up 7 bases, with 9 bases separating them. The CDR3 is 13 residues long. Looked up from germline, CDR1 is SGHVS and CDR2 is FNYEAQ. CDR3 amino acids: CASSLGDWNTQYF. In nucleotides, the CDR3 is TGTGCCAGCAGCTTAGGGGACTGGAATACGCAGTATTTT. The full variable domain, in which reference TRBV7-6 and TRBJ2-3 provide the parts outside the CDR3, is GAGVSQSPRYKVTKRGQDVALRCDPISGHVSLYWYRQALGQGPEFLTYFNYEAQQDKSGLPNDRFSAERPEGSISTLTIQRTEQRDSAMYRCASSLGDWNTQYFGPGTRLTVL.

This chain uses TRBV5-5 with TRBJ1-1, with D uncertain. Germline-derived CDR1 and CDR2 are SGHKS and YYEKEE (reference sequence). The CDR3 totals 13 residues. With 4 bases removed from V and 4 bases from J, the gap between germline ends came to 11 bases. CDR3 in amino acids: CASSRGGITEAFF. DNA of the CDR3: TGTGCCAGCAGCCGCGGAGGTATCACTGAAGCTTTCTTT. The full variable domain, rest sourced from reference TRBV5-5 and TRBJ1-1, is DAGVTQSPTHLIKTRGQQVTLRCSPISGHKSVSWYQQVLGQGPQFIFQYYEKEERGRGNFPDRFSARQFPNYSSELNVNALLLGDSALYLCASSRGGITEAFFGQGTRLTVV.

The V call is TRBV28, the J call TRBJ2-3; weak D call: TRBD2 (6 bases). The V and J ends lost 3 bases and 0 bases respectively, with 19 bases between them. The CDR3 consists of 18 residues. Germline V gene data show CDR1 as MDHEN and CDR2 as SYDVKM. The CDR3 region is CASSFLGKLAVSTDTQYF. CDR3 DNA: TGTGCCAGCAGTTTTCTGGGTAAATTAGCGGTTAGCACAGATACGCAGTATTTT.

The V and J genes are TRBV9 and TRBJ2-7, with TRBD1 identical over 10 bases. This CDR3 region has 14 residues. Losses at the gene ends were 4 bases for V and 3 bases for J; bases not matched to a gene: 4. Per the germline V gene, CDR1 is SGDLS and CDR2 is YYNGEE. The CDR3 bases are TGTGCCAGCAGCTCCGGACAGGGGGGCTACGAGCAGTACTTC. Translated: CASSSGQGGYEQYF.

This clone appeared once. The CDR3: CASSQDGHPGSNQPQHF. The CDR3 DNA follows: TGCGCCAGCAGCCAAGATGGACATCCAGGCAGCAATCAGCCCCAGCATTTT. The gene calls are TRBV4-1 and TRBJ1-5; maybe TRBD1 (5 bases). The germline gives CDR1 MGHRA, CDR2 YSYEKL. V lost 0 bases and J lost 1, with 13 bases in between. CDR3 length equals 17 residues.

DNA for the CDR3: TGTGCCAGCAACATAAGGTCCTATGGCTACACCTTC. This gives the protein CASNIRSYGYTF. The chain recombines TRBV27 with TRBJ1-2; D unclear. V dropped 7 bases and J dropped 4 bases, with 10 bases sitting between them. Germline CDR1 is MNHEY and CDR2 is SMNVEV (reference sequence). The length of the CDR3 is 12 residues.